A selection of T cell receptor beta chains follows, all from one sample in a study of control samples from healthy donors and cancer patients. Some clones are missing from TCRdb's copy, which holds only in-frame ones; the method was immunoSEQ multiplex PCR. The sample consists of approximately 100,000 clones, roughly four fifths of them appearing once. What was sequenced was blood. All receptors derive from a man in his sixties in good health. Both conserved end residues are part of each CDR3. A D gene is named only where the DNA matches it firmly. Part of the rows lack a size; the others show once, few, many or a class for expanded clones.

D gene,J gene,V gene,clone size,CDR3 DNA,CDR3 protein
TRBD1,TRBJ2-2,TRBV5-5,-,TGTGCCAGCAGCCTGGACAGGTCGTTCACCGGGGAGCTGTTTTTT,CASSLDRSFTGELFF
-,TRBJ2-1,TRBV24-1,-,TGTGCCACCAGTGATCAGCAGGGGACCATTGCGGGTGAGCAGTTCTTC,CATSDQQGTIAGEQFF
-,TRBJ1-2,TRBV5-6,-,TGTGCCAGCAGCTTGGGCCAGGGGCGGTACTATGGCTACACCTTC,CASSLGQGRYYGYTF
-,TRBJ2-1,TRBV6-6,-,TGTGCCAGCAGTCCCCCCACTAGTGAGCCCCGTTTCCCGGCCCAGTTCTTC,CASSPPTSEPRFPAQFF
TRBD1,TRBJ1-4,TRBV2,-,TGTGCCAGCAGGGGGACAGGGATTAATGAAAAACTGTTTTTT,CASRGTGINEKLFF
TRBD1,TRBJ2-1,TRBV6-6,-,TGTGCCAGCAGTTCCTCGGGACAGGGTGGCAATGAGCAGTTCTTC,CASSSSGQGGNEQFF
-,TRBJ1-1,TRBV11-1,-,TGTGCCAGCAGCCTGCGTCTGGAGAGCACTGAAGCTTTCTTT,CASSLRLESTEAFF
-,TRBJ1-6,TRBV10-3,-,TGTGCCATCAGAGGGGACGGTCTTGTTTCACCCCTCCACTTT,CAIRGDGLVSPLHF
TRBD2,TRBJ2-1,TRBV7-9,-,TGTGCCAGCAGCCTCGGTCGACTAGCGGGGAGCTCCTACAATGAGCAGTTCTTC,CASSLGRLAGSSYNEQFF
-,TRBJ2-3,TRBV6-2/TRBV6-3,-,TGTGCCAGCAGTTACTTCTCAGATACGCAGTATTTT,CASSYFSDTQYF
TRBD2,TRBJ2-1,TRBV5-3,-,TGTGCCAGAAGCCTTAGCGGGAGCAATGAGCAGTTCTTC,CARSLSGSNEQFF
-,TRBJ2-6,TRBV2,-,TGTGCCAGCAGTGTGGTAGGGTCTGGGGCCAACGTCCTGACTTTC,CASSVVGSGANVLTF
-,TRBJ1-4,TRBV30,once,TGTGCCTGGAGGGGGGGGATAAAACTGTTTTTT,CAWRGGIKLFF
-,TRBJ1-1,TRBV25-1,once,TGTGCCAGCAGTGAAACGGCAGTAAAAGAGAACACTGAAGCTTTCTTT,CASSETAVKENTEAFF
-,TRBJ1-3,TRBV3-1/TRBV3-2,-,TGTGCCAGCAGCCCTAGGGTCAGCTCTGGAAACACCATATATTTT,CASSPRVSSGNTIYF
TRBD1,TRBJ1-2,TRBV30,-,TGTGCCTGGAGGGGGACAGGCCGGATCTATGGCTACACCTTC,CAWRGTGRIYGYTF
-,TRBJ2-2,TRBV18,-,TGTGCCAGCTCACCGGTTATCCTAAACACCGGGGAGCTGTTTTTT,CASSPVILNTGELFF
-,TRBJ1-2,TRBV30,-,TGTGCCTGGAGTGTAAGTGGAGGCTATGGCTACACCTTC,CAWSVSGGYGYTF
-,TRBJ1-3,TRBV5-6,once,TGTGCCAGCAGCTCAGGACCCACAGGGATTGGAAACACCATATATTTT,CASSSGPTGIGNTIYF
-,TRBJ2-7,TRBV15,-,TGTGCCACCAGCAGAGTGAGGGGGGGGATCTACGAGCAGTACTTC,CATSRVRGGIYEQYF
TRBD1,TRBJ2-1,TRBV28,-,TGTGCCAGCAACGAACCGGGACAGGGCTACAATGAGCAGTTCTTC,CASNEPGQGYNEQFF
-,TRBJ2-7,TRBV28,-,TGTGCCAGCAGTTTATTCCCAAGAAAAGGCGGGAAGGAAGGCGAGCAGTACTTC,CASSLFPRKGGKEGEQYF
TRBD2,TRBJ2-3,TRBV5-1,-,TGCGCCAGCAGCTCCTCCGGGACTAGCGGGAAGGTGGGAGATACGCAGTATTTT,CASSSSGTSGKVGDTQYF
TRBD1,TRBJ2-7,TRBV3-1/TRBV3-2,once,TGTGCCAGCAGCCCGGCGAAAAGGACAGGGCTCGAGCAGTACTTC,CASSPAKRTGLEQYF
TRBD1,TRBJ2-5,TRBV7-9,-,TGTGCCAGCAGCCGCAAAGGACAGGGGGCGCGGGCCCAAGAGACCCAGTACTTC,CASSRKGQGARAQETQYF
-,TRBJ2-1,TRBV5-6,-,TGTGCCAGCAGCTTCGGGGATTCCTACAATGAGCAGTTCTTC,CASSFGDSYNEQFF
-,TRBJ2-7,TRBV7-9,-,TGTGCCAGCAGCCAAGTCCAGGGAAGCTTCTACGAGCAGTACTTC,CASSQVQGSFYEQYF
TRBD1,TRBJ1-5,TRBV18,-,TGTGCCAGCTCATCGCAGGGGGATCAGCCCCAGCATTTT,CASSSQGDQPQHF
TRBD2,TRBJ2-2,TRBV7-9,-,TGTGCCAGCAGCCTCGGGACTAGCGGGAGGGCCGACACCGGGGAGCTGTTTTTT,CASSLGTSGRADTGELFF
-,TRBJ2-3,TRBV6-5,-,TGTGCCAGCAACACAGAGGGGGAAAATACGCAGTATTTT,CASNTEGENTQYF
-,TRBJ1-2,TRBV3-1/TRBV3-2,many,TGTGCCAGCAGCCAAGATACACGCTTTCTAATCACCTTC,CASSQDTRFLITF
-,TRBJ1-4,TRBV5-1,-,TGCGCCAGCAGCTTAAACGGGGCAAGTGAAAAACTGTTTTTT,CASSLNGASEKLFF
TRBD1,TRBJ2-7,TRBV7-9,-,TGTGCCAGCAGCTCAGGACAGGGAGACGAGCAGTACTTC,CASSSGQGDEQYF
-,TRBJ1-3,TRBV28,-,TGTGCCAGCAGTTTAGTGACAAGAGGAAACACCATATATTTT,CASSLVTRGNTIYF
TRBD2,TRBJ2-4,TRBV4-1,-,TGCGCCAGCAGCCAAGCAGGAGATAGCGGGAGGGCCGGAAACATTCAGTACTTC,CASSQAGDSGRAGNIQYF
TRBD2,TRBJ2-5,TRBV12-3/TRBV12-4,few,TGTGCCAGCAGTTGGGGGGGAGGAGAGACCCAGTACTTC,CASSWGGGETQYF
TRBD2,TRBJ2-1,TRBV7-9,-,TGTGCCAGCAGCCCGTTGAAGGGACTAGCGGGGCAAGTAGGTGAGCAGTTCTTC,CASSPLKGLAGQVGEQFF
-,TRBJ1-5,TRBV21-1,few,TGTGCCAGCCGGAGGGGTCCGCAGCCCCAGCATTTT,CASRRGPQPQHF
TRBD2,TRBJ2-3,TRBV3-1/TRBV3-2,-,TGTGCCAGCAAGGATACTAGCGGGGGAGATACGCAGTATTTT,CASKDTSGGDTQYF
-,TRBJ2-3,TRBV30,-,TGTGCCTGGGGACGAATAAGCACAGATACGCAGTATTTT,CAWGRISTDTQYF